The 21 T cell receptor beta chains below all came from one sample that was sequenced in a study of T-cell memory formation after mild COVID-19. MiXCR, run by TCRdb on the 5' RACE reads, gives a single entry per CDR3 protein. This table has fewer than 450,000 distinct CDR3 sequences, roughly a quarter appearing once. Sample: PBMCs or a T cell subset sorted from them (not recorded which). Receptors were obtained from an adult woman who had mild COVID-19 (a few samples of this study predate the infection). Cell type and time point are not known.

This clonotype has ten or more counts. The chain combines TRBV5-6 with TRBJ2-2; D is ambiguous. The CDR3 runs to 14 residues. In germline, CDR1 is SGHDT, CDR2 YYEEEE. Trimming pared 2 bases from V and 2 bases from J, leaving 7 bases between. Written as DNA, the CDR3 is TGTGCCAGCAGCTTTCTGGGAAACACCGGGGAGCTGTTTTTT. Its protein is CASSFLGNTGELFF. The full variable domain, its missing parts supplied by reference TRBV5-6 and TRBJ2-2, is DAGVTQSPTHLIKTRGQQVTLRCSPKSGHDTVSWYQQALGQGPQFIFQYYEEEERQRGNFPDRFSGHQFPNYSSELNVNALLLGDSALYLCASSFLGNTGELFFGEGSRLTVL.

This chain uses TRBV5-5 with TRBJ1-1; 7 bases agree with TRBD1. CDR1 and CDR2 (germline): SGHKS, YYEKEE (reference sequence). The CDR3 contains 14 residues. After removal of 4 bases from V and 5 bases from J, the junction contained 8 bases not matched to a gene. The CDR3, as DNA: TGTGCCAGCAGCGCCAAGGGGGCGCGAACTGAAGCTTTCTTT. It is translated as CASSAKGARTEAFF.

This clonotype has just a few counts. The V gene is TRBV5-1, the J gene TRBJ2-5; D not certain. CDR1 and CDR2 from the germline V gene are SGHRS and YFSETQ. This CDR3 contains 12 residues. V shed 4 bases and J shed 1 base, with 5 bases lying between them. The CDR3, as DNA: TGCGCCAGCAGCAATCTCCAAGAGACCCAGTACTTC. Its translation is CASSNLQETQYF.

The chain links TRBV18 to TRBJ2-1, with D maybe TRBD2 (6 bases). Trimming stripped 2 bases from V and 2 bases from J, with 10 bases between. The CDR3 runs 15 residues. Germline V lookup: CDR1 KGHSH, CDR2 LQKENI. As DNA, the CDR3 is TGTGCCAGCTCACCAAATCGGGGGACCTACAATGAGCAGTTCTTC. It codes for CASSPNRGTYNEQFF.

J is TRBJ2-1 and V is TRBV7-6; D is ambiguous. The length of the CDR3 is 11 residues. Trimming cost V 8 bases and J 7 bases, with 9 bases left between them. From germline, CDR1 is SGHVS and CDR2 FNYEAQ. CDR3 residues: CASASENEQFF. In DNA form, the CDR3 reads TGTGCCAGCGCGTCGGAAAATGAGCAGTTCTTC.

The chain links TRBV20-1 to TRBJ1-5; 10 nucleotides align to TRBD1. V trimming: 4 bases; J trimming: 9 bases; junction bases outside the gene matches: 9. This CDR3 comprises 14 residues. The germline V gene encodes CDR1 DFQATT and CDR2 SNEGSKA (reference sequence). Written as DNA, the CDR3 is TGCAGTGCTATGTCGACAGGGGGCCGATCGCCCCAGCATTTT. Translating it yields CSAMSTGGRSPQHF.

The chain recombines TRBV7-9 with TRBJ1-2; D unresolved. This CDR3 contains 13 residues. Per the germline V gene, CDR1 is SEHNR and CDR2 is FQNEAQ (reference sequence). V lost 8 bases and J lost 6, with 16 bases in between. CDR3 protein: CASEFSGDDGYTF. CDR3 sequence (DNA): TGTGCCAGCGAGTTTTCCGGGGATGATGGCTACACCTTC.

This clonotype has more than one count but fewer than ten. The rearrangement uses TRBV11-3 and TRBJ2-1; 7 nucleotides match TRBD1. V was pared by 7 bases and J by 4 bases, with 7 bases of the junction left unmatched. Germline CDR1 is SGHNT and CDR2 is YENEEA. The CDR3 covers 14 residues. The CDR3 sequence: CASTKTGQYNEQFF. CDR3 sequence (DNA): TGTGCCAGCACCAAAACGGGACAGTACAATGAGCAGTTCTTC.

This clonotype was observed a few times. The V gene is TRBV7-2, the J gene TRBJ2-5; no definite D call. Germline V gene lookup returns CDR1 SGHTA and CDR2 FQGNSA. Trimming shortened V by 0 bases and J by 4 bases, and 6 bases separated the two germline ends. The CDR3 is 13 amino acids. The DNA of the CDR3 is TGTGCCAGCAGCTTAGCCCAGATAGAGACCCAGTACTTC. This gives the protein CASSLAQIETQYF. Filled out from reference TRBV7-2 and TRBJ2-5, the complete variable domain reads GAGVSQSPSNKVTEKGKDVELRCDPISGHTALYWYRQSLGQGLEFLIYFQGNSAPDKSGLPSDRFSAERTGGSVSTLTIQRTQQEDSAVYLCASSLAQIETQYFGPGTRLLVL.

The rearrangement uses TRBV4-1 and TRBJ1-1, with TRBD1 identical over 10 bases. This CDR3 contains 14 residues. J gave up 1 base and V 4 bases, and 0 bases lay outside the gene matches. CDR1 is MGHRA, CDR2 YSYEKL, per germline. The chain's CDR3 is CASSRTGGNTEAFF. CDR3 nucleotide sequence: TGCGCCAGCAGCCGGACAGGGGGGAACACTGAAGCTTTCTTT.

This clonotype was picked up a small number of times. The gene calls are TRBV5-1 and TRBJ2-7; D possibly uses TRBD1 or TRBD2 (5 bases each). CDR3 length: 12 amino acids. Trimming shortened V by 5 bases and J by 6 bases, and 12 bases separated the two germline ends. Germline V gene sequence: CDR1 SGHRS, CDR2 YFSETQ. The CDR3 nucleotides are TGCGCCAGCAGGAGGGGAAGGGGCGAGCAGTACTTC. Its translation is CASRRGRGEQYF. Using reference TRBV5-1 and TRBJ2-7 for the parts outside the CDR3, the full variable domain is KAGVTQTPRYLIKTRGQQVTLSCSPISGHRSVSWYQQTPGQGLQFLFEYFSETQRNKGNFPGRFSGRQFSNSRSEMNVSTLELGDSALYLCASRRGRGEQYFGPGTRLTVT.

DNA of the CDR3: TGTGCCATCAGTGAGACGGTCATGAACACTGAAGCTTTCTTT. Its translation: CAISETVMNTEAFF. The chain recombines TRBV10-3 with TRBJ1-1; D call uncertain. CDR1 and CDR2 (germline): ENHRY, SYGVKD. V lost 2 bases and J 0 bases, leaving 7 bases between the germline ends. The length of the CDR3 is 14 residues.

This clonotype was counted between two and nine times. The V gene is TRBV30, the J gene TRBJ2-2; no clear D. Germline V gene data show CDR1 as GTSNPN and CDR2 as SVGIG (reference sequence). Trimming left V 1 base short and J 5 bases short, with 2 bases between. CDR3 length: 11 residues. CDR3 DNA sequence: TGTGCCTGGAGTGCAACCGGGGAGCTGTTTTTT. Translating it yields CAWSATGELFF.

J is TRBJ1-4 and V is TRBV25-1; tentative D call: TRBD1 (5 bases). Germline-derived CDR1 and CDR2 are MGHDK and SYGVNS. Trimming shortened V by 2 bases and J by 8 bases, and 12 bases separated the two germline ends. CDR3 length equals 14 residues. The chain's CDR3 is CASSEHGGREKLFF. The CDR3 DNA reads as TGTGCCAGCAGTGAACACGGGGGTAGGGAAAAACTGTTTTTT. Combining the CDR3 with reference TRBV25-1 and TRBJ1-4 gives the whole variable domain EADIYQTPRYLVIGTGKKITLECSQTMGHDKMYWYQQDPGMELHLIHYSYGVNSTEKGDLSSESTVSRIRTEHFPLTLESARPSHTSQYLCASSEHGGREKLFFGSGTQLSVL.

This clonotype was counted a few times. V usage is TRBV20-1 and J usage is TRBJ2-1, with 11 bases identical to TRBD2. Germline V CDR1 and CDR2: DFQATT, SNEGSKA (reference sequence). Germline trimming cut 6 bases from V and 5 bases from J; bases unmatched to any gene: 9. CDR3 length: 15 amino acids. In DNA, the CDR3 is TGCAGTGCCCCCACCCCGGGACTAGCGGACAATGAGCAGTTCTTC. Translating gives CSAPTPGLADNEQFF.

J is TRBJ2-7 and V is TRBV12-3 or TRBV12-4, with 8 nucleotides matching TRBD2. The CDR3 is 14 amino acids. The V and J ends lost 6 bases and 6 bases, in that order; junction bases with no gene match: 10. The CDR3 sequence: CASRASREDLEQYF. The CDR3 region has the DNA TGTGCCAGCAGGGCCTCGCGGGAGGATCTCGAGCAGTACTTC.

This clonotype was observed a handful of times. The chain has TRBV7-9 and TRBJ2-2; 8 nucleotides agree with TRBD2. The CDR3 loop spans 17 amino acids. In germline, CDR1 is SEHNR, CDR2 FQNEAQ (reference sequence). The junction had 14 bases not matched to a gene; V was cut back by 11 bases and J by 0 bases. The CDR3 DNA sequence: TGTGCCTCCTGGGGAGCGGGGGATACCACGAACACCGGGGAGCTGTTTTTT. It is translated as CASWGAGDTTNTGELFF.

This clonotype was seen a few times. V gene TRBV7-8 combines with J gene TRBJ1-5, with D uncertain. Trimming cost V 1 base and J 6 bases, with 16 bases left between them. Germline V gene data show CDR1 as SGHVS and CDR2 as FQNEAQ. The CDR3 consists of 16 residues. CDR3 residues: CASSLGGLEGIQPQHF. The CDR3 DNA is TGTGCCAGCAGCTTAGGAGGTTTGGAGGGTATTCAGCCCCAGCATTTT.

The J gene is TRBJ2-1, the V gene TRBV6-4; 12 bases fit TRBD2. J lost 0 bases, V lost 0 bases, and 21 bases had no gene match. Germline V lookup: CDR1 MRHNA, CDR2 SNTAGT. The CDR3 loop spans 24 amino acids. The CDR3 DNA is TGTGCCAGCAGTGACTCGAGCCTTTTCCTAGCGGGGGGGCCGCGTACAAGCTCCTACAATGAGCAGTTCTTC. It specifies CASSDSSLFLAGGPRTSSYNEQFF.

This clonotype was seen only a few times. V usage is TRBV6-2 or TRBV6-3 and J usage is TRBJ2-7, with no clear D. This CDR3 comprises 15 residues. CDR1 is MNHEY and CDR2 is SVGEGT in the germline V gene. Trimming cost V 2 bases and J 2 bases, with 13 bases left between them. CDR3 bases: TGTGCCAGCAGTTACCAAGGGCTCTATACCTACGAGCAGTACTTC. Encoded protein: CASSYQGLYTYEQYF.

The rearrangement links TRBV5-1 to TRBJ2-5, with 10 bases aligning to TRBD2. This CDR3 contains 15 residues. V shed 0 bases, J shed 6 bases, and the junction held 5 bases outside the gene matches. Germline CDR1 is SGHRS and CDR2 is YFSETQ. The CDR3, as DNA: TGCGCCAGCAGCTTGGACCCTAGCGGGAGACAGACCCAGTACTTC. This codes for CASSLDPSGRQTQYF.